The next 10 T cell receptor beta chains were all read from a single sample in a study of T cells in Graves' hyperthyroidism and ophthalmopathy. Amplified regions were TCR beta CDR3 sequences from RNA transcripts. First-round RT-PCR of the TCR CDR3 relied on the HTBI primer set. TCRdb redid the calling of the multiplex PCR reads with MiXCR, one entry per CDR3 protein. This sample has more than 500,000 distinct CDR3 sequences, with 16% found just once. Sequenced: blood. These receptors were taken from a woman aged 30 to 39 with Graves' ophthalmopathy.

Only one count was recorded for this clonotype. At one boundary the junction diverges from the germline segment, which might be a read error. The gene calls are TRBV2 and TRBJ2-2; D remains ambiguous. Germline lookup yields CDR1 SNHLY and CDR2 FYNNEI. This CDR3 has 12 amino acids. The CDR3 DNA follows: TGCGCCAGCAGCCAAGAAACGGGGGAGCTGTTTTTT. It codes for CASSQETGELFF.

This chain joins TRBV29-1 and TRBJ2-3, with D perhaps TRBD2 (6 bases). Looked up from germline, CDR1 is SQVTM and CDR2 is ANQGSEA. The CDR3 extends over 14 amino acids. V lost 4 bases and J lost 3, with 14 bases in between. DNA for the CDR3: TGCAGCGTTGTGGCCCGGGAGAGGACAGATACGCAGTATTTT. Its translation is CSVVARERTDTQYF.

This clonotype was detected only a few times. The V gene is TRBV5-1, the J gene TRBJ1-4; 7 nucleotides align to TRBD1. This CDR3 contains 17 residues. Germline CDR1 SGHRS, CDR2 YFSETQ. With V trimmed by 1 base and J by 2 bases, 8 bases remained unmatched. CDR3 sequence: CASSLTPTGATNEKLFF. CDR3 coding DNA: TGCGCCAGCAGCTTGACCCCAACAGGGGCTACTAATGAAAAACTGTTTTTT.

This clonotype showed up many times. The chain joins TRBV7-2 to TRBJ2-5; D call uncertain. The CDR3 contains 13 residues. Germline loops: CDR1 SGHTA, CDR2 FQGNSA. The germline V and J ends were trimmed by 4 bases and 0 bases, with 6 bases remaining between them. CDR3 DNA sequence: TGTGCCAGCAGCTCCAGTTACCAAGAGACCCAGTACTTC. Translated: CASSSSYQETQYF.

The genes are TRBV27 and TRBJ2-4; 8 nucleotides match TRBD2. Germline V CDR1 and CDR2: MNHEY, SMNVEV (reference sequence). J lost 3 bases, V lost 2 bases, and 3 bases had no gene match. The CDR3 spans 15 residues. In DNA, the CDR3 is TGTGCCAGCAGTTTAGCGGGAGGAGTCAAAAACATTCAGTACTTC. It specifies CASSLAGGVKNIQYF.

This clonotype came up a few times. A read error is possible here, since a much larger clone lies one base away. The V and J genes are TRBV5-1 and TRBJ1-1; D is undetermined. The length of the CDR3 is 14 residues. CDR1 SGHRS and CDR2 YFSETQ come from the germline V gene. The CDR3 reads CASRVEQLNTEVFF. Here the CDR3 DNA reads TGCGCCAGCAGGGTGGAGCAATTGAACACTGAAGTTTTCTTT.

The chain joins TRBV6-6 to TRBJ2-1; TRBD2 agrees at 8 bases. The CDR3 sequence is 15 residues long. Germline loops: CDR1 MNHNY, CDR2 SVGAGI (reference sequence). With V trimmed by 2 bases and J by 5 bases, 5 bases remained unmatched. For the CDR3, the DNA is TGTGCCAGCAGTTACGTGGGACTAGGAGACAATGAGCAGTTCTTC. Translating gives CASSYVGLGDNEQFF.

This clonotype has a count of ten or more. This sequence joins TRBV7-2 and TRBJ2-7, with D unclear. Germline V gene sequence: CDR1 SGHTA, CDR2 FQGNSA. The CDR3 runs to 14 residues. Trimming took 1 base from V and 6 from J, leaving 13 bases between them. CDR3 sequence: CASSLDGPISEQYF. The CDR3 region has the DNA TGTGCCAGCAGCTTAGATGGACCGATCAGCGAGCAGTACTTC.

The V call is TRBV9, the J call TRBJ1-2, with a weak D call TRBD1 (6 bases). This CDR3 spans 17 amino acids. Per germline, CDR1 SGDLS and CDR2 YYNGEE. The V end lost 3 bases, the J end lost 2 bases, and 20 bases lay between the germline ends. The CDR3 is CASSDSVADSKNYGYTF. CDR3 DNA sequence: TGTGCCAGCAGCGACAGCGTTGCGGACAGCAAAAACTATGGCTACACCTTC.

This clonotype was found many times. The chain uses TRBV28 and TRBJ1-1; D is possibly TRBD1 (5 bases). With 8 bases removed from V and 2 bases from J, the gap between germline ends came to 15 bases. CDR1 MDHEN and CDR2 SYDVKM come from the germline V gene. This CDR3 region has 14 residues. The CDR3 DNA is TGTGCCAGCTGCCCCGGGACGTTCAACACTGAAGCTTTCTTT. Encoded protein: CASCPGTFNTEAFF. The variable domain in full, with the rest retrieved from reference TRBV28 and TRBJ1-1, is DVKVTQSSRYLVKRTGEKVFLECVQDMDHENMFWYRQDPGLGLRLIYFSYDVKMKEKGDIPEGYSVSREKKERFSLILESASTNQTSMYLCASCPGTFNTEAFFGQGTRLTVV.